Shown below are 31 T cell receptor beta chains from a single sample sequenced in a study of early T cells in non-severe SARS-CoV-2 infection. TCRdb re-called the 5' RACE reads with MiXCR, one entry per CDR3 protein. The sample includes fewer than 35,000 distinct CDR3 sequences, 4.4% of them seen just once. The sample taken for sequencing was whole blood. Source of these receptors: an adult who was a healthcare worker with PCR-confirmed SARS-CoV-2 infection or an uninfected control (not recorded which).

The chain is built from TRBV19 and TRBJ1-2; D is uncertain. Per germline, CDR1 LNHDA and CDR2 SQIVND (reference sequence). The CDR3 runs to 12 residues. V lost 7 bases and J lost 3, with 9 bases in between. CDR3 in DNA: TGTGCCAGTAATGATCGGTACTATGGCTACACCTTC. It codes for CASNDRYYGYTF.

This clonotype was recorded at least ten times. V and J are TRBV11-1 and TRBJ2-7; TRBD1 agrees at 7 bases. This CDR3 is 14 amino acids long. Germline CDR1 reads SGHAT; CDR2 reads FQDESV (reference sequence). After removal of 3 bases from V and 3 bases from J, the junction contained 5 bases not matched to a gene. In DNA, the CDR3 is TGTGCCAGCAGCTTCTTACGGGACAGCTACGAGCAGTACTTC. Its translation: CASSFLRDSYEQYF.

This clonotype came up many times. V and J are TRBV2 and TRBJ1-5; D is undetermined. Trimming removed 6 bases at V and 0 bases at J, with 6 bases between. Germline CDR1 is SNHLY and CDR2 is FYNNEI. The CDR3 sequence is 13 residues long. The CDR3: CASRADSNQPQHF. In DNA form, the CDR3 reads TGTGCCAGCAGAGCCGATAGCAATCAGCCCCAGCATTTT.

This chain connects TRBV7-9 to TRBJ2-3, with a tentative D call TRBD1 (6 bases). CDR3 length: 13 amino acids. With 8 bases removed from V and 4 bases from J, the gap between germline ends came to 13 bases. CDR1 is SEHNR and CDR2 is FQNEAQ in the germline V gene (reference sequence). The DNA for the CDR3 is TGTGCCAGCTCAACAGGGAGCGCAGATACGCAGTATTTT. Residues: CASSTGSADTQYF. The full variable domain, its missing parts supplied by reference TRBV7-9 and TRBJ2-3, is DTGVSQNPRHKITKRGQNVTFRCDPISEHNRLYWYRQTLGQGPEFLTYFQNEAQLEKSRLLSDRFSAERPKGSFSTLEIQRTEQGDSAMYLCASSTGSADTQYFGPGTRLTVL.

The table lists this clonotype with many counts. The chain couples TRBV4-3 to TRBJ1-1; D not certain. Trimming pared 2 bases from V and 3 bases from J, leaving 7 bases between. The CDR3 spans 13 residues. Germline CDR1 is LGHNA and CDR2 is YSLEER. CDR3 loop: CASSQHGYTEAFF. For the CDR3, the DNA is TGCGCCAGCAGCCAACACGGGTACACTGAAGCTTTCTTT.

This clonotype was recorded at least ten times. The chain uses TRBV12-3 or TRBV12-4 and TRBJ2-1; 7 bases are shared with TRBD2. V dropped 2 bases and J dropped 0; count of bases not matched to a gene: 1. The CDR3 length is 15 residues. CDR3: CASSLRGSSYNEQFF. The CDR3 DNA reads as TGTGCCAGCAGTTTACGCGGGAGCTCCTACAATGAGCAGTTCTTC.

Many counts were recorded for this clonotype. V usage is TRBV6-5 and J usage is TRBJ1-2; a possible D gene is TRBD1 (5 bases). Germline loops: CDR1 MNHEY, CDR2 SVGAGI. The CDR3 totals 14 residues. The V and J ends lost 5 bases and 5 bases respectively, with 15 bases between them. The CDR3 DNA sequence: TGTGCCAGCAGTCGGACCCACGAGGGGTATGGCTACACCTTC. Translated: CASSRTHEGYGYTF.

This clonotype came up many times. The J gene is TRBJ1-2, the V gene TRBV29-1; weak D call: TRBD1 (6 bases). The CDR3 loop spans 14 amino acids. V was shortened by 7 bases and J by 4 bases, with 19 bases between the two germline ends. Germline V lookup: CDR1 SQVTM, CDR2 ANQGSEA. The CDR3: CSATGGHSVYGYTF. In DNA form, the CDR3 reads TGCAGCGCCACGGGGGGACATTCCGTCTATGGCTACACCTTC. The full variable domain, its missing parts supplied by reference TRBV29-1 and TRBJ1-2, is SAVISQKPSRDICQRGTSLTIQCQVDSQVTMMFWYRQQPGQSLTLIATANQGSEATYESGFVIDKFPISRPNLTFSTLTVSNMSPEDSSIYLCSATGGHSVYGYTFGSGTRLTVV.

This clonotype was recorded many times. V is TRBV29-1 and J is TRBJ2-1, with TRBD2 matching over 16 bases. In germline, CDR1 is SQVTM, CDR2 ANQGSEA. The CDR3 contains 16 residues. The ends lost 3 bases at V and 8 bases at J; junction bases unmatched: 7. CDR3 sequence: CSVEGLAGGPIYEQFF. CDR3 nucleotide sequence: TGCAGCGTTGAGGGACTAGCGGGAGGGCCGATCTATGAGCAGTTCTTC.

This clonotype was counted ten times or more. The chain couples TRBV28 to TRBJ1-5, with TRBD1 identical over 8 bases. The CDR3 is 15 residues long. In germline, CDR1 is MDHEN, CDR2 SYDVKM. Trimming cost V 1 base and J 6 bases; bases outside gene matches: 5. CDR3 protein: CASSLLGQGGQPQHF. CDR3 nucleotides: TGTGCCAGCAGTTTATTAGGACAGGGTGGTCAGCCCCAGCATTTT.

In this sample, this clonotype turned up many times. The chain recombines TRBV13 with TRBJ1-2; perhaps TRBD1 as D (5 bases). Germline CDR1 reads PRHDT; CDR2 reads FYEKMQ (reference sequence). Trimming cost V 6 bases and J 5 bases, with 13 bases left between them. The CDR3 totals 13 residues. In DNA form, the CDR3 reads TGTGCCAGCAGTCTTAGAGGGGCGTATGGCTACACCTTC. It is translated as CASSLRGAYGYTF.

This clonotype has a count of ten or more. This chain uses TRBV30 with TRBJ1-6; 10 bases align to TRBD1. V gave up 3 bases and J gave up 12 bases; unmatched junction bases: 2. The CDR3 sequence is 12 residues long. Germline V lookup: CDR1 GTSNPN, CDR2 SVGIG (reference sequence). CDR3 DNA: TGTGCCTGGAGGGGGACAGGGGAACCCCTCCACTTT. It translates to CAWRGTGEPLHF.

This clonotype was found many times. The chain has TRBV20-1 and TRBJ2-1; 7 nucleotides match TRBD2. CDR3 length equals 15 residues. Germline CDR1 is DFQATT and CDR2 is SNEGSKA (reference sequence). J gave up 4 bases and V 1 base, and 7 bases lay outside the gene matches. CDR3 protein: CSARGGSGLYNEQFF. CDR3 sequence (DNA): TGCAGTGCTAGAGGAGGTAGCGGGCTATACAATGAGCAGTTCTTC.

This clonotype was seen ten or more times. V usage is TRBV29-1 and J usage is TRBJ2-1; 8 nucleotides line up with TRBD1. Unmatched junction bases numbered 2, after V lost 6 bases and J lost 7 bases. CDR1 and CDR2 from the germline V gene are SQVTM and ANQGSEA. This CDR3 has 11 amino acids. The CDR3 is CSVGDRNEQFF. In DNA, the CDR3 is TGCAGCGTGGGGGACAGGAATGAGCAGTTCTTC.

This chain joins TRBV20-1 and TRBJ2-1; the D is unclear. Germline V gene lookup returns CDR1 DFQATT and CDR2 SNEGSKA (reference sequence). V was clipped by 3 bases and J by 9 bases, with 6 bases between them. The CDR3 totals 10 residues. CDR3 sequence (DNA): TGCAGTGCTAGGGTTTTTGAGCAGTTCTTC. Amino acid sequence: CSARVFEQFF.

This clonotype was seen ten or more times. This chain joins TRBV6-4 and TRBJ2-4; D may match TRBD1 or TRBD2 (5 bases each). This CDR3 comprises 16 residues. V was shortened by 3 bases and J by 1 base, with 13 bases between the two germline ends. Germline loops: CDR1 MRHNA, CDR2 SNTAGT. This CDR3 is CASSEGIEGAKNIQYF. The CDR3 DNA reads TGTGCCAGCAGTGAGGGAATCGAGGGGGCCAAAAACATTCAGTACTTC.

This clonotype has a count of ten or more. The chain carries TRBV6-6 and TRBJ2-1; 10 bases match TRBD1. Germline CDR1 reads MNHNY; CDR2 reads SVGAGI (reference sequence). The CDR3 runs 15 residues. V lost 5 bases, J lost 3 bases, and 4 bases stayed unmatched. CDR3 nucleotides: TGTGCCAGCAGTGACAGGGGGCTTTTCTACAATGAGCAGTTCTTC. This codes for CASSDRGLFYNEQFF.

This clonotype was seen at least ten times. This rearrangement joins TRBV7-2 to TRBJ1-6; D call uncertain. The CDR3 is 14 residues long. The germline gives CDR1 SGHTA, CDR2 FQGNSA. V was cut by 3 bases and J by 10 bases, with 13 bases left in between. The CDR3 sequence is CASSFQLGRSPLHF. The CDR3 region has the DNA TGTGCCAGCAGCTTCCAGCTGGGGAGATCACCCCTCCACTTT. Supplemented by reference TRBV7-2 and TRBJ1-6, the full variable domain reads GAGVSQSPSNKVTEKGKDVELRCDPISGHTALYWYRQSLGQGLEFLIYFQGNSAPDKSGLPSDRFSAERTGGSVSTLTIQRTQQEDSAVYLCASSFQLGRSPLHFGNGTRLTVT.

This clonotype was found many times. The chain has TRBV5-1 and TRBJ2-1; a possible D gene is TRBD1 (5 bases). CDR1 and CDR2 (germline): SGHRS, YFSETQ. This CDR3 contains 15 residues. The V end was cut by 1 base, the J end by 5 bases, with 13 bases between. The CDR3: CASSLRQGSHNEQFF. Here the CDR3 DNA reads TGCGCCAGCAGCTTGCGTCAGGGCAGTCACAATGAGCAGTTCTTC.

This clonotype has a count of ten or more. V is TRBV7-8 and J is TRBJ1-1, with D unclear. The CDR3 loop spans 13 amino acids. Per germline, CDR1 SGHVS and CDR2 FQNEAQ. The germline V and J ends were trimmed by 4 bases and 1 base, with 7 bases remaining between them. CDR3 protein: CASSYPRNTEAFF. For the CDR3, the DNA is TGTGCCAGCAGCTACCCCAGGAACACTGAAGCTTTCTTT.

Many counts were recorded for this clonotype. CDR3 bases: TGTGCCAGCAGCTTATCAGGGGGCTACGAGCAGTACTTC. This encodes CASSLSGGYEQYF. The chain is built from TRBV7-9 and TRBJ2-7, with 7 bases that match TRBD1. The V and J ends lost 2 bases and 3 bases, in that order; junction bases with no gene match: 1. The CDR3 runs to 13 residues. Germline V gene lookup returns CDR1 SEHNR and CDR2 FQNEAQ (reference sequence).

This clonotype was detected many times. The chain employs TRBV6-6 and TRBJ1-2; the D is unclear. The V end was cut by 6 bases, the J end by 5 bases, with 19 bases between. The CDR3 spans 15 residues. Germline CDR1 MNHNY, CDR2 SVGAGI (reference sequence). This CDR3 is CASSSGRGRNYGYTF. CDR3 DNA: TGTGCCAGCAGCTCGGGCCGGGGTAGGAATTATGGCTACACCTTC.

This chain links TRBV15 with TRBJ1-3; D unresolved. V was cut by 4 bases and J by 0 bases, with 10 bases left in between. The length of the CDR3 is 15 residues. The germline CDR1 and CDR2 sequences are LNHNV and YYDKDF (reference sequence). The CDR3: CATSTDGYSGNTIYF. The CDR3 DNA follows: TGTGCCACCAGCACGGACGGGTACTCTGGAAACACCATATATTTT. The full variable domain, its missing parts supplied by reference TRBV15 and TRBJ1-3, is DAMVIQNPRYQVTQFGKPVTLSCSQTLNHNVMYWYQQKSSQAPKLLFHYYDKDFNNEADTPDNFQSRRPNTSFCFLDIRSPGLGDTAMYLCATSTDGYSGNTIYFGEGSWLTVV.

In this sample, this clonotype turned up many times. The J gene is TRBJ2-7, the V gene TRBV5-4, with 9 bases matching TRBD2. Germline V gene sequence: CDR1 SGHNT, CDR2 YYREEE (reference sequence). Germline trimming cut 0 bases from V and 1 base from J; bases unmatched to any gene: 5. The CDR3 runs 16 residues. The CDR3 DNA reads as TGTGCCAGCAGCTTGGGTAGCGGGAGCTTGTCCTACGAGCAGTACTTC. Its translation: CASSLGSGSLSYEQYF.

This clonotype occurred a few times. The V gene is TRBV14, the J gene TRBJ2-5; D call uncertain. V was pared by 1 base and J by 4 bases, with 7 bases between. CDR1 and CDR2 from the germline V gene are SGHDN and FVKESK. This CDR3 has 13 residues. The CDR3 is CASSQGMGETQYF. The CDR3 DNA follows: TGTGCCAGCAGCCAAGGGATGGGAGAGACCCAGTACTTC.

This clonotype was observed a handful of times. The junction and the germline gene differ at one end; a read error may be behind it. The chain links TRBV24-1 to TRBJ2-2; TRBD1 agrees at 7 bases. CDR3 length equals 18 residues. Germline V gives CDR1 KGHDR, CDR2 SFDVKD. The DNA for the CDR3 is TGTGCCACCAGTGATCGTACCATGGGGACAGCAGGCACCGAGGAGCTGTTTTTT. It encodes CATSDRTMGTAGTEELFF.

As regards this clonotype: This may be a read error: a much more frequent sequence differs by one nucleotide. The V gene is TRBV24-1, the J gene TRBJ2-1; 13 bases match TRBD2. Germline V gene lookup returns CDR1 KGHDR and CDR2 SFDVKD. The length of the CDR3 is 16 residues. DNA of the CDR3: TGTGCCACCAGTGACCCGACTAGCGGGAGGCTCGGTGAGCAGTCCTTC. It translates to CATSDPTSGRLGEQSF.

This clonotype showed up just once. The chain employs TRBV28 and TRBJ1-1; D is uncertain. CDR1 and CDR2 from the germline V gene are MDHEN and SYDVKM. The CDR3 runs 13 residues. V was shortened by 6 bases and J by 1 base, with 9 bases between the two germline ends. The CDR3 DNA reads TGTGCCAGCAGAGAAAGTTCGAACACTGAAGCTTTCTTT. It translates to CASRESSNTEAFF.

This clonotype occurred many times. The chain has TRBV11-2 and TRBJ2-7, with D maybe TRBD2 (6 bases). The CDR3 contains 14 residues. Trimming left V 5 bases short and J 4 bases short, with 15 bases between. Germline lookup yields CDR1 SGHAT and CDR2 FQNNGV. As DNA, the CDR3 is TGTGCCAGCAGCACAGCGGGTTATGATTACGAGCAGTACGTC. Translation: CASSTAGYDYEQYV.

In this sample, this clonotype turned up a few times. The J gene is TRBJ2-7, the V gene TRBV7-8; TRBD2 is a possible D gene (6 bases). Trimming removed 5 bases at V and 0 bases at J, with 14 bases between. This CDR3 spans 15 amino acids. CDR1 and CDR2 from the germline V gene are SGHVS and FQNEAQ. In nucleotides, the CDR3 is TGTGCCAGCAGCCCTTTAGCGGTGAGCTCCTACGAGCAGTACTTC. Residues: CASSPLAVSSYEQYF.

The CDR3 DNA reads TGCAGCGTCGGACAGGGGTTGACAGATACGCAGTATTTT. This gives the protein CSVGQGLTDTQYF. The chain recombines TRBV29-1 with TRBJ2-3; 9 positions agree with TRBD1. V trimming: 6 bases; J trimming: 3 bases; junction bases outside the gene matches: 4. The CDR3 is 13 residues long. CDR1 and CDR2 (germline): SQVTM, ANQGSEA.